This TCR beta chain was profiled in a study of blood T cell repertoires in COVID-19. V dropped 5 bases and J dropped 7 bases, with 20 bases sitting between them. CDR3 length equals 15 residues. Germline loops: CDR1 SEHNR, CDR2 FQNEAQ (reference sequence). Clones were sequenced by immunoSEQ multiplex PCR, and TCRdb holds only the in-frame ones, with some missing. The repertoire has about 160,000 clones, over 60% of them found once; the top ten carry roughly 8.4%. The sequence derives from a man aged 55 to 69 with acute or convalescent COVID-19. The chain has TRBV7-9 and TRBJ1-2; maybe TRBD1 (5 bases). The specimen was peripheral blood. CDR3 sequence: CASSPRRWQGCGYTF. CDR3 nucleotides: TGTGCCAGCAGCCCCAGGAGATGGCAGGGTTGTGGCTACACCTTC.